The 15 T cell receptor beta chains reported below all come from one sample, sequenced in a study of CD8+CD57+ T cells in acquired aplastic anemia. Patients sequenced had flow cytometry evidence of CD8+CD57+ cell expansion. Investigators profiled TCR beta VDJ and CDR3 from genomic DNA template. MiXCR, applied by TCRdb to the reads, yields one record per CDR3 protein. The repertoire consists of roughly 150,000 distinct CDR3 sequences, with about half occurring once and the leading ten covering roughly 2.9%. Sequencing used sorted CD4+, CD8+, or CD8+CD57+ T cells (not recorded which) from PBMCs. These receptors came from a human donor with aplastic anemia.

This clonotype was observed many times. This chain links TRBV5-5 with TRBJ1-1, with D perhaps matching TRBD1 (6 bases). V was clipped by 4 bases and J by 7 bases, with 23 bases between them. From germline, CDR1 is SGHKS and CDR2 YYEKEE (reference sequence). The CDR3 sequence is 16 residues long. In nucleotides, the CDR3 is TGTGCCAGCAGCATTGATCCCGGGACAAGTAGAGGTGAAGCTTTCTTT. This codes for CASSIDPGTSRGEAFF.

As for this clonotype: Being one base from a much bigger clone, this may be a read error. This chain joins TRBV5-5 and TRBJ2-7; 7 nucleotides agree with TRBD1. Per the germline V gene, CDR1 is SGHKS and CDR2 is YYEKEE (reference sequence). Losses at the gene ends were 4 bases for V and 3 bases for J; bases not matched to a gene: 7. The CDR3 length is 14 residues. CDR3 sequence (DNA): TGTGCCAGCAGCATCGACAGGGCCCTCTACGAGCAGTACTTC. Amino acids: CASSIDRALYEQYF.

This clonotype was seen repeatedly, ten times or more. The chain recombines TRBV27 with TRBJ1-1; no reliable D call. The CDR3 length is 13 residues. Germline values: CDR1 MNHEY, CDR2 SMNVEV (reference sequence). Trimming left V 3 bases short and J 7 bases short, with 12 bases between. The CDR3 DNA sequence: TGTGCCAGCAGTTTTGGGCAGGAGGGTGAAGCTTTCTTT. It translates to CASSFGQEGEAFF.

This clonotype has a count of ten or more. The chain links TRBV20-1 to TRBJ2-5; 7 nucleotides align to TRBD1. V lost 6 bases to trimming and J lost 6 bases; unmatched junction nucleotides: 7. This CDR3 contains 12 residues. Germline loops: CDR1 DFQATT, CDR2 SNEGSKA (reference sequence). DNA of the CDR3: TGCAGTGCCCCGGGACAGTTTCAGACCCAGTACTTC. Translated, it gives CSAPGQFQTQYF.

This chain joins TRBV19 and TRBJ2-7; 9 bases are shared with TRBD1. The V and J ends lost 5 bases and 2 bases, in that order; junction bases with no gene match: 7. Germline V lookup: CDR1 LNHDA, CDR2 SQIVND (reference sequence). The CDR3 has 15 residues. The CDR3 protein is CASSFTGGLTYEQYF. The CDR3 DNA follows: TGTGCCAGTAGTTTCACAGGGGGCCTAACCTACGAGCAGTACTTC.

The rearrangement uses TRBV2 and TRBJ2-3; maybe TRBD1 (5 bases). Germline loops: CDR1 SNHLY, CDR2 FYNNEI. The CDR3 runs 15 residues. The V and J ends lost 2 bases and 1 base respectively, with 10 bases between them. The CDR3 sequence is CASSERGSRTDTQYF. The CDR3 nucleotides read TGTGCCAGCAGTGAAAGGGGATCCCGCACAGATACGCAGTATTTT. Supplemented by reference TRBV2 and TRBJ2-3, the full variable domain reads EPEVTQTPSHQVTQMGQEVILRCVPISNHLYFYWYRQILGQKVEFLVSFYNNEISEKSEIFDDQFSVERPDGSNFTLKIRSTKLEDSAMYFCASSERGSRTDTQYFGPGTRLTVL.

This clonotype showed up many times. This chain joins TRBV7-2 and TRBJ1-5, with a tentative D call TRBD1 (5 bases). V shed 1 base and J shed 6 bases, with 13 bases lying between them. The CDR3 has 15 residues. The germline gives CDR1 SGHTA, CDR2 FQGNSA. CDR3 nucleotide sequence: TGTGCCAGCAGCTTAGATAGGGGTATGGGTCAGCCCCAGCATTTT. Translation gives CASSLDRGMGQPQHF.

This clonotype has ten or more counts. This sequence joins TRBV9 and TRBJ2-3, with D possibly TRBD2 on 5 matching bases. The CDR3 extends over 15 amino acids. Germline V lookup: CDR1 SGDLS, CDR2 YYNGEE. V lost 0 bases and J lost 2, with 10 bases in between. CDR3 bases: TGTGCCAGCAGCGTAGGTAGCCTAGCCACAGATACGCAGTATTTT. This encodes CASSVGSLATDTQYF.

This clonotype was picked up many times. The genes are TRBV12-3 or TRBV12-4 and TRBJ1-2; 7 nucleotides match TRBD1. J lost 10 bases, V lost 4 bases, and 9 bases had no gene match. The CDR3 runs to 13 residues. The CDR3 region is CASSSYRGGVYTF. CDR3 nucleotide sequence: TGTGCCAGCAGTTCGTACAGGGGTGGGGTCTACACCTTC.

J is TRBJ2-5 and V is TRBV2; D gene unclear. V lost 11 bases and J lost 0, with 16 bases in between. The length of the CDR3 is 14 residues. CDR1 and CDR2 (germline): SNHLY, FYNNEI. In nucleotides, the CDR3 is TGTGCCTCCTGTGAGGACGGGTACCAAGAGACCCAGTACTTC. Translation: CASCEDGYQETQYF.

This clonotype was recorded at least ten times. Written as DNA, the CDR3 is TGTGCCAGTAGTTCCCTGGACAGGGGTGCAGATACGCAGTATTTT. Translating it yields CASSSLDRGADTQYF. The rearrangement uses TRBV19 and TRBJ2-3; 9 nucleotides match TRBD1. J was trimmed by 4 bases and V by 5 bases; bases with no gene match: 7. The CDR3 extends over 15 amino acids. CDR1 and CDR2 from the germline V gene are LNHDA and SQIVND (reference sequence).

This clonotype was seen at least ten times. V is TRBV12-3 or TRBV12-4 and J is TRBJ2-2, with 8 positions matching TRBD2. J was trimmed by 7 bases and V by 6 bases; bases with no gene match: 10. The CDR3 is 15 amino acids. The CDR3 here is CASRASGSKGGELFF. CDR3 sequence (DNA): TGTGCCAGCAGGGCGAGCGGGAGTAAGGGCGGGGAGCTGTTTTTT.

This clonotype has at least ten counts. This CDR3 is CASGLNNEQFF. DNA for the CDR3: TGCGCCAGTGGACTGAACAATGAGCAGTTCTTC. The chain employs TRBV10-2 and TRBJ2-1; D might be TRBD2 (5 bases). V dropped 9 bases and J dropped 5 bases, with 8 bases sitting between them. The CDR3 has 11 amino acids. Germline CDR1 and CDR2: WSHSY and SAAADI.

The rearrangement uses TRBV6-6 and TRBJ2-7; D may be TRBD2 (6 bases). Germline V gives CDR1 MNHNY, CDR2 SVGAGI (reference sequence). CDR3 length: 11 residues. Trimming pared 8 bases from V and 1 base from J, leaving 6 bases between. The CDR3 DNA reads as TGTGCCAGCGGGGGGTCCTACGAGCAGTACGTC. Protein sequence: CASGGSYEQYV.

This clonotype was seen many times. The CDR3 region has the DNA TGTGCCAGTTCGGAGACAGGGGGGACCTATAATTCACCCCTCCACTTT. This codes for CASSETGGTYNSPLHF. V is TRBV19 and J is TRBJ1-6; 9 bases are shared with TRBD1. This CDR3 is 16 amino acids long. The ends lost 8 bases at V and 2 bases at J; junction bases unmatched: 7. Per germline, CDR1 LNHDA and CDR2 SQIVND (reference sequence).